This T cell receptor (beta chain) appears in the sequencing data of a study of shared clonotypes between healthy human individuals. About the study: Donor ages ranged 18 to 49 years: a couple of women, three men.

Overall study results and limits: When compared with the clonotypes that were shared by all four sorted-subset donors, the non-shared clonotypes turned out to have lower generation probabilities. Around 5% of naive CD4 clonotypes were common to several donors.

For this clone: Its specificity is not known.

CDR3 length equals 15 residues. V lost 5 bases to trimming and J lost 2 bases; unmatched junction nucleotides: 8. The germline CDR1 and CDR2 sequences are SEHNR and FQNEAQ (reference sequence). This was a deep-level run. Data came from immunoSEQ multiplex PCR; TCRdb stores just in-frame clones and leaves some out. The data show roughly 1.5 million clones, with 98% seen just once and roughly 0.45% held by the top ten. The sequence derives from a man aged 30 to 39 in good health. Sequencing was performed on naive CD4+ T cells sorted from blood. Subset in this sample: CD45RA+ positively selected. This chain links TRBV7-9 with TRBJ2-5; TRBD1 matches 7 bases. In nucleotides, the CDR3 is TGTGCCAGCAGCCTACGCCGGACAGGTCAAGAGACCCAGTACTTC. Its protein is CASSLRRTGQETQYF.